The T cell receptor beta chain under discussion was sequenced for a study of cytomegalovirus exposure and HLA in healthy donors. Whole-study context: The roughly 130 validation repertoires used the same platform as the roughly 720 first-cohort repertoires (as reported by a later analysis).

The germline V gene has CDR1 SGHRS and CDR2 YFSETQ. With 7 bases clipped from V and 2 bases from J, the junction kept 7 bases outside the gene matches. CDR3 size: 15 residues. These donors were members of the roughly 120-subject validation cohort, a group separate from the approximately 640-subject first cohort. Profiled with immunoSEQ multiplex PCR; TCRdb holds only in-frame clones, not every one. The data show some 160,000 clones, with approximately 90% seen just once and about 2.7% held by the top ten. Overall study results and limits: The authors confirmed in vitro that three CMV-associated chains were specific for CMV antigens.

Note on this clone: What it binds is unknown.

The receptor was derived from a man between 18 and 29 years old in good health and CMV-seronegative. Sequenced material: PBMCs. The chain links TRBV5-1 to TRBJ2-2, with 8 positions matching TRBD1. The CDR3 region has the DNA TGCGCCAGCCACGGAGACAGGGGTAACACCGGGGAGCTGTTTTTT. Translation: CASHGDRGNTGELFF.